This T cell receptor beta chain is from a study of T cell responses to AZD1222 COVID-19 vaccine. Profiling relied on immunoSEQ multiplex PCR, and the TCRdb table lists in-frame clones only, not all of them. Here the sample spans about 120,000 clones, about nine tenths being singletons. The sequence came from an adult who received the MenACWY meningococcal vaccine as a control. The source was peripheral blood, collected 28 days after the second dose of the MenACWY control vaccine.

The CDR3, as DNA: TGTGCCAGCAGCAAAGCAGGGACGGGGGGGGAGCAGTACGTC. It translates to CASSKAGTGGEQYV. The chain carries TRBV21-1 and TRBJ2-7; the DNA was not used to check the table's D call, TRBD2. TRBV21-1 constitutes a pseudogene. The CDR3 sequence is 14 residues long.